The TCR beta chain described here comes from a study of T cell repertoires in cytomegalovirus infection. On the study more broadly: Shared public TCR beta signatures pointed to both CMV infection and a matching HLA type.

Regarding the study as a whole: Dominant in the ex vivo response were TCR beta clonotypes restricted by HLA-C and specific for CMV. Cumulative public TCR beta family frequency identified CMV carriers with the relevant HLA.

V shed 5 bases and J shed 2 bases, with 14 bases lying between them. Germline CDR1 is SGHTA and CDR2 is FQGTGA. The CDR3 is 15 amino acids. A single record per CDR3 protein comes from TCRdb applying MiXCR to the reads. The sample lists about half a million distinct CDR3 sequences; roughly a third were seen once. On this clonotype itself: Its specificity is unknown.

The TCR was taken from a human donor in good health (CMV status not recorded). Some clones in this sample may be carry-over from other donors' samples. The input for sequencing was cultured PBMCs, taken from culture after CMV antigen stimulation. The chain is built from TRBV7-3 and TRBJ2-3; D call uncertain. Here the CDR3 reads CASSPYTLSTDTQYF. The CDR3 coding sequence is TGTGCCAGCAGCCCGTACACCCTATCCACAGATACGCAGTATTTT.